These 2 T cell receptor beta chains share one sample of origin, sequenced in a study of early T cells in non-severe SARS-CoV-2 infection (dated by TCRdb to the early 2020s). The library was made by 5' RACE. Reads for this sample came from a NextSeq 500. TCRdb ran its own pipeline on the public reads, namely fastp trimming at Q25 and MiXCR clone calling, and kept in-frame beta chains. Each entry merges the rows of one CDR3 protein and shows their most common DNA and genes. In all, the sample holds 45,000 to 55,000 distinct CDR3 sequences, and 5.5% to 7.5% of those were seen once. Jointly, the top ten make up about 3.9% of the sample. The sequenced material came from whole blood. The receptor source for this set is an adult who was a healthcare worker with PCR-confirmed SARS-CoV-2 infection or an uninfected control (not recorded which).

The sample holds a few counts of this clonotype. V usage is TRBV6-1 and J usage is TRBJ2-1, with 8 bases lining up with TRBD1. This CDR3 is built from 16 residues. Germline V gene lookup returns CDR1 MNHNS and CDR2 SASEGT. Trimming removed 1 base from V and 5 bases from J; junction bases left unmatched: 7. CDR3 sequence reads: CASSEDPTGVDNEQFF. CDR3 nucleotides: TGTGCCAGCAGTGAAGACCCGACAGGGGTGGACAATGAGCAGTTCTTC.

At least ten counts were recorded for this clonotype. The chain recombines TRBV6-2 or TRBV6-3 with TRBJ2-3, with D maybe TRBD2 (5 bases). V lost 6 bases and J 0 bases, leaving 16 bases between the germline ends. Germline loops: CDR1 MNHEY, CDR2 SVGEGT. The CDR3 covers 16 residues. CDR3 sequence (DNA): TGTGCCAGCAGACAAGGACTTCTAAAAAGCACAGATACGCAGTATTTT. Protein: CASRQGLLKSTDTQYF.